A selection of T cell receptor beta chains follows, all from one sample in a study of CD8 T cells in ankylosing spondylitis. MiXCR was run by TCRdb on the 5' RACE reads, yielding one entry per CDR3 protein. This sample has around 390,000 distinct CDR3 sequences, with 20% to 25% found just once. Sequencing was performed on blood, either unsorted or a sorted T cell fraction (not recorded which). The receptors come from a male donor with ankylosing spondylitis. Each CDR3 is given with its conserved first and last residue. D genes are given only for firm matches. The size of a clone is reported for some rows only, either as once, few or many, or as a class for expanded clones.

J,V,D,size,CDR3,DNA
TRBJ1-6,TRBV6-6,-,-,CASAVTENSPLHF,TGTGCCAGTGCCGTGACAGAGAATTCACCCCTCCACTTT
TRBJ2-4,TRBV20-1,TRBD2,few,CSASASGRNIQYF,TGCAGTGCTAGCGCTAGCGGGAGGAACATTCAGTACTTC
TRBJ2-1,TRBV7-2,TRBD2,-,CASSYQTSGGWGEQFF,TGTGCCAGCAGCTACCAGACTAGCGGGGGCTGGGGTGAGCAGTTCTTC
TRBJ2-3,TRBV15,TRBD2,-,CATSRDLSGLAGFTDTQYF,TGTGCCACCAGCAGAGATCTTAGTGGCCTAGCGGGATTCACAGATACGCAGTATTTT
TRBJ2-1,TRBV3-1,TRBD2,-,CASSETSGGAGEQFF,TGTGCCAGCAGCGAGACTAGCGGAGGGGCCGGTGAGCAGTTCTTC
TRBJ2-7,TRBV25-1,-,-,CASRRQGDNEQYF,TGTGCCAGCAGACGCCAGGGTGACAACGAGCAGTACTTC
TRBJ2-5,TRBV5-1,TRBD1,-,CASSWGTGQETQYF,TGCGCCAGCAGCTGGGGGACAGGCCAAGAGACCCAGTACTTC
TRBJ1-4,TRBV19,-,-,CASGRIATNEKLFF,TGTGCCAGTGGCAGAATAGCAACTAATGAAAAACTGTTTTTT
TRBJ2-3,TRBV20-1,TRBD2,-,CSASHLRAGGDTQYF,TGCAGTGCTAGCCACTTAAGGGCGGGGGGAGATACGCAGTATTTT
TRBJ2-1,TRBV2,-,few,CASSVQYYNEQFF,TGTGCCAGCAGTGTACAGTACTACAATGAGCAGTTCTTC
TRBJ2-3,TRBV20-1,-,few,CSARSETSTDTQYF,TGCAGTGCTAGATCGGAGACTAGCACAGATACGCAGTATTTT
TRBJ2-5,TRBV29-1,-,-,CSVVAPVEQETQYF,TGCAGCGTTGTTGCACCGGTTGAGCAAGAGACCCAGTACTTC
TRBJ1-5,TRBV3-1,-,few,CASSQDGDFSNQPQHF,TGTGCCAGCAGCCAAGATGGGGATTTTAGCAATCAGCCCCAGCATTTT
TRBJ2-1,TRBV24-1,-,few,CATSEEQESSYNEQFF,TGTGCCACCAGTGAAGAACAGGAGAGCTCCTACAATGAGCAGTTCTTC
TRBJ2-5,TRBV5-1,-,-,CASSLDRASAEETQYF,TGCGCCAGCAGCTTGGACAGGGCTAGCGCTGAAGAGACCCAGTACTTC
TRBJ2-3,TRBV7-9,TRBD1,-,CASSNRDRSTDTQYF,TGTGCCAGCAGTAACCGGGACAGAAGCACAGATACGCAGTATTTT
TRBJ2-7,TRBV20-1,-,-,CSANNGNSYEQYF,TGCAGTGCTAACAACGGGAACTCCTACGAGCAGTACTTC
TRBJ2-3,TRBV7-2,TRBD1,-,CASSKGASTDTQYF,TGTGCCAGCAGCAAGGGGGCGAGCACAGATACGCAGTATTTT
TRBJ2-5,TRBV28,TRBD2,many,CASSLLGLGPLGTQYF,TGTGCCAGCAGTTTACTAGGACTAGGCCCTTTAGGGACCCAGTACTTC
TRBJ2-3,TRBV29-1,-,-,CSVEGGRSTDTQYF,TGCAGCGTTGAAGGGGGACGGAGCACAGATACGCAGTATTTT
TRBJ2-7,TRBV29-1,TRBD1,few,CSVEGQGAFEQYF,TGCAGCGTTGAAGGACAGGGGGCGTTTGAGCAGTACTTC
TRBJ1-2,TRBV20-1,-,few,CSAETGAFYGYTF,TGCAGTGCGGAGACGGGGGCCTTCTATGGCTACACCTTC
TRBJ2-7,TRBV28,-,-,CASSLANRYEQYF,TGTGCCAGCAGTTTAGCAAACAGATACGAGCAGTACTTC
TRBJ1-3,TRBV6-5,-,few,CASSSATVSGNTIYF,TGTGCCAGCAGTTCCGCGACAGTCTCTGGAAACACCATATATTTT
TRBJ2-7,TRBV7-2,-,few,CASSLTSSSYEQYF,TGTGCCAGCAGCTTAACTTCCAGCTCCTACGAGCAGTACTTC
TRBJ2-7,TRBV29-1,TRBD2,-,CSVGLAGPEQYF,TGCAGCGTTGGGCTAGCGGGACCCGAGCAGTACTTC
TRBJ1-6,TRBV7-3,-,-,CASSSTSRGKAESPLHF,TGTGCCAGCAGCTCCACCTCCAGAGGAAAGGCCGAATCACCCCTCCACTTT
TRBJ1-5,TRBV18,-,-,CASSPTRGPTNQPQHF,TGTGCCAGCTCACCAACCAGGGGCCCAACAAATCAGCCCCAGCATTTT
TRBJ2-1,TRBV5-1,TRBD2,-,CASSPTRTSGSLNEQFF,TGCGCCAGCAGTCCGACCAGGACTAGCGGGAGTCTCAATGAGCAGTTCTTC
TRBJ2-5,TRBV4-1,TRBD2,few,CASSPLELAAQETQYF,TGCGCCAGCAGCCCCCTAGAACTAGCGGCCCAAGAGACCCAGTACTTC
TRBJ2-7,TRBV5-1,TRBD1,-,CASSPNPTGGPYEQYF,TGCGCCAGCAGCCCAAACCCGACAGGGGGGCCCTACGAGCAGTACTTC
TRBJ2-5,TRBV28,-,-,CASSSLAGGKETQYF,TGTGCCAGCAGTTCCTTGGCAGGGGGGAAAGAGACCCAGTACTTC
TRBJ1-5,TRBV15,-,few,CATSRDVYRQPQHF,TGTGCCACCAGCAGAGATGTCTACAGGCAGCCCCAGCATTTT
TRBJ1-3,TRBV7-2,-,-,CASSLVDSGNTIYF,TGTGCCAGCAGCTTAGTTGACTCTGGAAACACCATATATTTT
TRBJ2-1,TRBV25-1,-,-,CASRGYNEQFF,TGTGCCAGCAGGGGGTACAATGAGCAGTTCTTC
TRBJ1-2,TRBV10-3,-,few,CAISESLEAGSSYTF,TGTGCCATCAGTGAGTCTCTGGAAGCGGGGAGTAGCTACACCTTC
TRBJ2-1,TRBV5-1,TRBD2,few,CASSLQTSGNEQFF,TGCGCCAGCAGCTTGCAGACTAGCGGGAATGAGCAGTTCTTC
TRBJ2-1,TRBV29-1,-,few,CSVELYNEQFF,TGCAGCGTGGAGCTCTACAATGAGCAGTTCTTC
TRBJ2-7,TRBV12-3/TRBV12-4,-,few,CASSLEQHYEQYF,TGTGCCAGCAGTTTAGAACAGCACTACGAGCAGTACTTC
TRBJ2-1,TRBV6-2/TRBV6-3,-,-,CASSYSGFGGSSYNEQFF,TGTGCCAGCAGTTACTCGGGATTCGGGGGTTCCTCCTACAATGAGCAGTTCTTC
TRBJ2-1,TRBV5-1,-,many,CASSFRQFLHEQFF,TGCGCCAGCAGCTTTAGACAGTTTTTGCATGAGCAGTTCTTC
TRBJ2-7,TRBV7-6,TRBD1,-,CASSPEDRNYEQYF,TGTGCCAGCAGCCCAGAGGACAGGAACTACGAGCAGTACTTC
TRBJ1-5,TRBV28,-,few,CASVVAGEGQPQHF,TGTGCCAGCGTGGTCGCAGGGGAAGGTCAGCCCCAGCATTTT
TRBJ2-1,TRBV20-1,TRBD2,few,CSARPPSGSWHEQFF,TGCAGTGCTAGACCTCCTAGCGGGAGTTGGCATGAGCAGTTCTTC
TRBJ2-5,TRBV12-3/TRBV12-4,-,many,CASSLGYQETQYF,TGTGCCAGCAGTTTGGGTTACCAAGAGACCCAGTACTTC
TRBJ2-1,TRBV7-9,TRBD2,-,CASDLGGSSYNEQFF,TGTGCCTCGGACTTGGGAGGGAGCTCCTACAATGAGCAGTTCTTC
TRBJ2-6,TRBV5-4,-,-,CASSLGDPGANVLTF,TGTGCCAGCAGCTTGGGGGATCCTGGGGCCAACGTCCTGACTTTC
TRBJ2-1,TRBV30,TRBD1,-,CAWTPRGQPKQFF,TGTGCCTGGACTCCAAGGGGGCAACCGAAGCAGTTCTTC
TRBJ2-3,TRBV12-3/TRBV12-4,TRBD2,-,CASTRRASGNYGDTDTQYF,TGTGCCAGCACCCGCCGCGCTAGCGGGAATTATGGGGACACAGATACGCAGTATTTT
TRBJ1-1,TRBV20-1,-,-,CSARATSVEAFF,TGCAGTGCTAGAGCGACATCGGTTGAAGCTTTCTTT
TRBJ1-2,TRBV10-3,-,few,CASLPDSSNYGYTF,TGTGCCAGTCTCCCCGACAGTTCTAACTATGGCTACACCTTC
TRBJ1-5,TRBV19,-,once,CASRGQKDSNQPQHF,TGTGCCAGTAGAGGGCAGAAAGATAGCAATCAGCCCCAGCATTTT
TRBJ2-7,TRBV11-3,TRBD2,-,CASSWGGTGSYEQYF,TGTGCCAGCAGCTGGGGGGGAACCGGCTCCTACGAGCAGTACTTC
TRBJ2-7,TRBV6-2/TRBV6-3,-,-,CASRPGGSYEQYF,TGTGCCAGCAGGCCCGGGGGCTCCTACGAGCAGTACTTC
TRBJ2-1,TRBV20-1,TRBD1,few,CSARNRDRGWNEQFF,TGCAGTGCTAGGAACCGGGACAGGGGGTGGAATGAGCAGTTCTTC